The 13 T cell receptor beta chains below all came from one sample that was sequenced in a study of cytomegalovirus exposure and HLA in healthy donors. The protocol was immunoSEQ multiplex PCR, while the TCRdb copy is restricted to in-frame clones and leaves out a portion. This sample carries 300,000 to 400,000 clones, roughly 90% of them seen once, and the ten largest clones take roughly 0.96%. The sample was PBMCs. These receptors all come from a man aged 30 to 39 in good health and CMV-seronegative.

This sequence joins TRBV9 and TRBJ1-4, with 8 bases lining up with TRBD1. J lost 0 bases, V lost 0 bases, and 1 base had no gene match. The CDR3 is made up of 16 amino acids. The germline V gene encodes CDR1 SGDLS and CDR2 YYNGEE. CDR3 protein: CASSVEQGATNEKLFF. In DNA, the CDR3 is TGTGCCAGCAGCGTAGAACAGGGGGCAACTAATGAAAAACTGTTTTTT.

This sequence joins TRBV27 and TRBJ2-5, with 7 bases identical to TRBD2. The CDR3 loop spans 13 amino acids. After removal of 5 bases from V and 5 bases from J, the junction contained 5 bases not matched to a gene. The germline gives CDR1 MNHEY, CDR2 SMNVEV (reference sequence). CDR3 sequence reads: CASSTWGGETQYF. In DNA form, the CDR3 reads TGTGCCAGCAGTACCTGGGGGGGGGAGACCCAGTACTTC.

The chain uses TRBV6-1 and TRBJ1-4; no clear D. This CDR3 comprises 16 residues. V lost 4 bases and J lost 8, with 20 bases in between. CDR1 and CDR2 from the germline V gene are MNHNS and SASEGT. CDR3 in DNA: TGTGCCAGCAGTGGTGAGCTAACACGAACTAGGGAAAAACTGTTTTTT. Amino acids: CASSGELTRTREKLFF.

The chain couples TRBV30 to TRBJ1-4, with 8 bases matching TRBD1. This CDR3 contains 14 residues. The V gene end was trimmed by 1 base and the J gene end by 3 bases; junction bases not matched to a gene: 1. Germline V lookup: CDR1 GTSNPN, CDR2 SVGIG (reference sequence). The CDR3 DNA sequence: TGTGCCTGGAGTGCGACAGGGGCTAATGAAAAACTGTTTTTT. It is translated as CAWSATGANEKLFF.

The chain employs TRBV7-2 and TRBJ2-7; perhaps TRBD1 as D (5 bases). Trimming removed 5 bases from V and 1 base from J, with 12 bases in between. This CDR3 has 14 residues. The germline V gene encodes CDR1 SGHTA and CDR2 FQGNSA. The chain's CDR3 is CASSLGHSSYEQYF. The CDR3 bases are TGTGCCAGCAGCCTCGGACACTCTTCCTACGAGCAGTACTTC.

The CDR3 protein is CASSVDSGGRAGLFF. CDR3 nucleotides: TGTGCCAGCAGCGTAGATAGCGGGGGCCGAGCTGGGCTGTTTTTT. The chain uses TRBV9 and TRBJ2-2; TRBD2 aligns across 9 bases. Trimming took 0 bases from V and 13 from J; bases not matched to a gene: 10. The V gene's germline CDR1 is SGDLS and CDR2 YYNGEE. The CDR3 has 15 residues.

The chain recombines TRBV6-5 with TRBJ1-4; D possibly corresponds to TRBD1 (6 bases). The CDR3 contains 15 residues. Germline CDR1 is MNHEY and CDR2 is SVGAGI. V lost 9 bases and J 7 bases, leaving 21 bases between the germline ends. Here the CDR3 reads CARSRAGGAGEKLFF. In DNA, the CDR3 is TGTGCCAGATCACGGGCGGGGGGCGCGGGTGAAAAACTGTTTTTT.

This sequence joins TRBV9 and TRBJ2-3, with 8 bases that match TRBD2. This CDR3 has 15 amino acids. The J segment lost 3 bases and the V segment lost 4 bases, leaving 7 bases of the junction unmatched. Germline V gene lookup returns CDR1 SGDLS and CDR2 YYNGEE. The CDR3 protein is CASSLKAGGTDTQYF. CDR3 bases: TGTGCCAGCAGCCTAAAGGCGGGGGGTACAGATACGCAGTATTTT. Full variable domain (missing parts from reference TRBV9 and TRBJ2-3): DSGVTQTPKHLITATGQRVTLRCSPRSGDLSVYWYQQSLDQGLQFLIQYYNGEERAKGNILERFSAQQFPDLHSELNLSSLELGDSALYFCASSLKAGGTDTQYFGPGTRLTVL.

This chain uses TRBV10-3 with TRBJ2-7; maybe TRBD1 (5 bases). CDR1 and CDR2 from the germline V gene are ENHRY and SYGVKD. V lost 0 bases, J lost 5 bases, and 11 bases lay in between. The CDR3 sequence is 14 residues long. The chain's CDR3 is CAISESSGIDEQYF. Written as DNA, the CDR3 is TGTGCCATCAGTGAGTCATCAGGGATCGACGAGCAGTACTTC.

This clone occurred once. The chain is built from TRBV29-1 and TRBJ2-1; D may be TRBD1 (5 bases). The CDR3 extends over 14 amino acids. Trimming removed 7 bases from V and 5 bases from J, with 18 bases in between. The germline gives CDR1 SQVTM, CDR2 ANQGSEA. The chain's CDR3 is CSASRVGPNNEQFF. CDR3 DNA sequence: TGCAGCGCATCCAGGGTAGGTCCGAACAATGAGCAGTTCTTC.

V and J are TRBV27 and TRBJ2-2; 9 positions agree with TRBD1. The length of the CDR3 is 15 residues. Germline CDR1 is MNHEY and CDR2 is SMNVEV (reference sequence). V dropped 4 bases and J dropped 3; count of bases not matched to a gene: 3. CDR3 coding DNA: TGTGCCAGCAGTTGGGGGACAGGGTACACCGGGGAGCTGTTTTTT. Translating gives CASSWGTGYTGELFF.

This chain uses TRBV6-1 with TRBJ2-7, with a weak D call TRBD2 (6 bases). CDR1 MNHNS and CDR2 SASEGT come from the germline V gene. V lost 5 bases, J lost 3 bases, and 17 bases lay in between. CDR3 length: 15 residues. The CDR3 nucleotides are TGTGCCAGCAGTCCGCGCGGGGACTTCCTCTACGAGCAGTACTTC. Amino acids: CASSPRGDFLYEQYF.

The genes are TRBV30 and TRBJ1-3; TRBD1 matches at 7 bases. This CDR3 spans 15 amino acids. CDR1 is GTSNPN, CDR2 SVGIG, per germline (reference sequence). V lost 2 bases, J lost 0 bases, and 4 bases stayed unmatched. The CDR3 nucleotides read TGTGCCTGGAGTCCCGGGACAGTCTCTGGAAACACCATATATTTT. Its translation is CAWSPGTVSGNTIYF.